This section outlines one TCR beta chain sequence together with its context. This table comes from immunoSEQ multiplex PCR, and its TCRdb copy is limited to in-frame clones, with some not included. This table holds approximately 16,000 clones, approximately 86% found once. This sample stems from a study of blood T cell repertoires in COVID-19. Study information: Samples representing acute and convalescent COVID-19 were sourced from the United States, Italy and Spain. PBMCs, B-cell-depleted T cells, or T cells were the source of the cDNA or gDNA that made up the material.

The specimen sequenced was peripheral blood. This receptor was identified in a human donor in a cohort sampled during active COVID-19.

The CDR3 here is CATSRDQGGAYYEQYF. In DNA form, the CDR3 reads TGTGCCACCAGCAGAGATCAAGGGGGCGCCTATTACGAGCAGTACTTC. The V and J genes are TRBV15 and TRBJ2-7; 7 bases line up with TRBD1. Per germline, CDR1 LNHNV and CDR2 YYDKDF (reference sequence). This CDR3 has 16 amino acids. V was clipped by 0 bases and J by 4 bases; unmatched bases: 9.